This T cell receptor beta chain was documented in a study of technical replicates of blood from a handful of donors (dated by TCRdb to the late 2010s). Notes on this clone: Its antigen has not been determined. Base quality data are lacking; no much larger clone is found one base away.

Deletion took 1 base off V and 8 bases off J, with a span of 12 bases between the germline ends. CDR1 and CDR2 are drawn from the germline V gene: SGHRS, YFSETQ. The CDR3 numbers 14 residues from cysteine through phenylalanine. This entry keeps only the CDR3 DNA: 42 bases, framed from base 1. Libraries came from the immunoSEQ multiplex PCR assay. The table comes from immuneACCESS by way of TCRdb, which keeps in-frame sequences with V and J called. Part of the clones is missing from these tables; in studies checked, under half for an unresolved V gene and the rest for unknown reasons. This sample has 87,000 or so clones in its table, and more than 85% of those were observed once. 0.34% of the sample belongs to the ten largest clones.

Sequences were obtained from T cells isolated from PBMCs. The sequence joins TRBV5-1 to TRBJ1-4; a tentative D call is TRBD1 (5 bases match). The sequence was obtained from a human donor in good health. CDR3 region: CASSLSGGREKLFF. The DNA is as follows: TGCGCCAGCAGCTTGAGCGGGGGAAGGGAAAAACTGTTTTTT.